Each of the 2 T cell receptor beta chains below was sequenced from the same sample in a study of molecular identifiers for immune sequencing clone quantification. TCRdb itself ran the PCR reads through MiXCR, one entry per CDR3 protein. The sample carries 85,000 to 120,000 distinct CDR3 sequences, 30% to 45% recorded once. Sequenced: naive CD8+ T cells from blood, with Jurkat cell RNA spiked in. The subset here: FACS-sorted CD8+CD4-CCR7+CD45RA+ naive T cells. These receptor sequences come from a human donor in good health. Some libraries in this study had Jurkat cell RNA spiked in.

This clonotype was counted at least ten times. The chain is built from TRBV28 and TRBJ1-5, with D tentatively TRBD1 (6 bases). Trimming removed 2 bases from V and 5 bases from J, with 16 bases in between. Germline V gives CDR1 MDHEN, CDR2 SYDVKM. CDR3 length equals 16 residues. The CDR3 DNA reads TGTGCCAGCAGTTTACAGGGGCCCCCGGAGGATCAGCCCCAGCATTTT. It specifies CASSLQGPPEDQPQHF.

This clonotype was found a few times. CDR3 sequence: CASRTFMASGLSSYEQYF. For the CDR3, the DNA is TGTGCCAGCAGGACGTTTATGGCTAGCGGGCTTAGCTCCTACGAGCAGTACTTC. This rearrangement joins TRBV28 to TRBJ2-7; TRBD2 matches at 8 bases. The CDR3 is 18 amino acids. V was clipped by 6 bases and J by 0 bases; unmatched bases: 16. Germline CDR1 is MDHEN and CDR2 is SYDVKM.